These T cell receptor beta chains were read from a single sample in a study of CD8+ T cells in alopecia areata. The table came from immunoSEQ multiplex PCR; TCRdb's copy has only in-frame clones and leaves some out. The repertoire includes about 140,000 clones, 70% to 90% of them detected once, and around 13% sits in the top ten. The sample here was CD8+ T cells sorted from blood, taken at week 4, from a patient treated with tofacitinib. These receptors originate from a human donor with alopecia areata. Both conserved end residues are part of each CDR3. The D gene is left open where the match is weak. For some rows the clone size is stated as once, few or many, or as a class when expanded; others skip it.

TRBD2	TRBV19	TRBJ2-1	once	CASSAGGDYNEQFF	TGTGCCAGTTCAGCGGGGGGAGACTACAATGAGCAGTTCTTC
-	TRBV29-1	TRBJ2-3	few	CSVEVPQGGTTDTQYF	TGCAGCGTTGAGGTGCCGCAGGGGGGTACGACAGATACGCAGTATTTT
TRBD1	TRBV29-1	TRBJ1-1	-	CSGGQGAEAFF	TGCAGCGGGGGACAGGGGGCTGAAGCTTTCTTT
-	TRBV30	TRBJ2-7	-	CAWRGVSYEQYF	TGTGCCTGGCGAGGGGTTTCCTACGAGCAGTACTTC
-	TRBV12-5	TRBJ2-7	-	CASGLADGLLSYEQYF	TGTGCTAGTGGTTTGGCCGACGGACTGCTCTCCTACGAGCAGTACTTC
-	TRBV29-1	TRBJ1-1	-	CSGTENTEAFF	TGCAGCGGGACAGAGAACACTGAAGCTTTCTTT
-	TRBV7-6	TRBJ2-7	-	CASSLDAGREQYF	TGTGCCAGCAGCTTAGACGCGGGACGCGAGCAGTACTTC
-	TRBV6-5	TRBJ1-1	-	CASSYGRNTEAFF	TGTGCCAGCAGTTACGGGAGGAACACTGAAGCTTTCTTT
TRBD2	TRBV5-1	TRBJ2-1	-	CASSLGPGLAGGNEQFF	TGCGCCAGCAGCTTGGGTCCGGGACTAGCGGGGGGCAATGAGCAGTTCTTC
-	TRBV5-4	TRBJ2-1	-	CASRISGGVPNEQFF	TGTGCCAGCAGAATAAGCGGAGGGGTCCCCAATGAGCAGTTCTTC
-	TRBV2	TRBJ2-3	-	CASPNRDTQYF	TGTGCCAGCCCCAACCGTGATACGCAGTATTTT
TRBD2	TRBV27	TRBJ2-7	few	CASRTGTSGLDEQYF	TGTGCCAGCAGAACTGGGACTAGCGGGTTGGACGAGCAGTACTTC
TRBD1	TRBV9	TRBJ2-7	-	CASSVGGQGYEQYF	TGTGCCAGCAGCGTAGGAGGACAGGGCTACGAGCAGTACTTC
TRBD2	TRBV5-1	TRBJ2-3	-	CASSFGERGGSGDTQYF	TGCGCCAGCAGCTTCGGAGAGCGGGGGGGAAGTGGGGATACGCAGTATTTT
-	TRBV10-3	TRBJ2-7	-	CAISAGEPYEQYF	TGTGCCATCTCCGCAGGGGAGCCCTACGAGCAGTACTTC
TRBD1	TRBV6-5	TRBJ1-1	-	CASRPQGASTEAFF	TGTGCCAGCAGGCCGCAGGGGGCAAGCACTGAAGCTTTCTTT
-	TRBV7-9	TRBJ2-1	-	CASSFDHNEQFF	TGTGCCAGCAGCTTTGATCACAATGAGCAGTTCTTC
-	TRBV6-5	TRBJ2-7	few	CASSSRDVYPYEQYF	TGTGCCAGCAGTTCCCGGGACGTCTACCCCTACGAGCAGTACTTC
-	TRBV27	TRBJ1-1	-	CASSPDDVNTEAFF	TGTGCCAGCAGCCCTGACGACGTTAACACTGAAGCTTTCTTT
-	TRBV5-4	TRBJ2-5	-	CASSIGTHNQETQYF	TGTGCCAGCAGCATTGGGACCCACAACCAAGAGACCCAGTACTTC
-	TRBV10-3	TRBJ2-7	-	CAISEFSLAYEQYF	TGTGCCATCAGTGAGTTTAGTTTGGCCTACGAGCAGTACTTC
-	TRBV21-1	TRBJ2-7	many	CASSKEPRDYEQYF	TGTGCCAGCAGCAAAGAGCCCAGGGACTACGAGCAGTACTTC
-	TRBV29-1	TRBJ2-3	-	CSVVFRGTDYTDTQYF	TGCAGCGTTGTATTTCGGGGGACGGACTACACAGATACGCAGTATTTT
TRBD1	TRBV15	TRBJ2-3	-	CATSITRGQTDTQYF	TGTGCCACCAGCATAACCAGGGGGCAGACAGATACGCAGTATTTT
TRBD1	TRBV27	TRBJ2-2	-	CASSLGQGRNTGELFF	TGTGCCAGCAGTTTAGGACAGGGGCGGAACACCGGGGAGCTGTTTTTT